The 2 T cell receptor beta chains below were found in one sample sequenced in a study of cytomegalovirus exposure and HLA in healthy donors. The PCR made use of 60 Vbeta and 13 Jbeta primers. TCRdb's copy holds only in-frame clones and misses some; the assay was immunoSEQ multiplex PCR. The sample lists around 110,000 clones; less than 80% were seen once. What was sequenced was PBMCs. The origin of the receptors is a woman aged 40-49 years in good health and CMV-seropositive.

The V and J genes are TRBV5-5 and TRBJ1-3; possibly TRBD1 for D (5 bases). The CDR3 contains 16 residues. The germline V gene encodes CDR1 SGHKS and CDR2 YYEKEE (reference sequence). V was clipped by 1 base and J by 2 bases, with 13 bases between them. CDR3 DNA sequence: TGTGCCAGCAGCTTGTGGGGCACACTAACTGGAAACACCATATATTTT. It encodes CASSLWGTLTGNTIYF.

This chain connects TRBV19 to TRBJ2-6; 8 bases are shared with TRBD1. Trimming at V came to 5 bases and at J to 0 bases, leaving 15 bases not matched to a gene. The CDR3 has 20 residues. CDR1 LNHDA and CDR2 SQIVND come from the germline V gene (reference sequence). The CDR3 region has the DNA TGTGCCAGTAGTTCCCGAGGACGGACAGGGACCTTCTCTGGGGCCAACGTCCTGACTTTC. Amino acid sequence: CASSSRGRTGTFSGANVLTF.